What follows are 2 T cell receptor beta chains derived from one specimen sequenced in a study of vaccination and CD4 T cells after COVID-19. This sample's treatment: roughly ten-day PBMC culture with coronavirus spike peptide pools or control peptides (ViraFEST assay). These receptors have no identified antigens. With the Oncomine TCR Beta short-read assay, DNA from cultured CD4+ T cells was sequenced. From the PCR reads, TCRdb called clonotypes with MiXCR, one entry per CDR3 protein. The sample shows approximately 16,000 distinct CDR3 sequences, nearly 80% of them seen only once. The sample here was CD4+ T cells from blood, cultured in vitro, taken after SARS-CoV-2 vaccination. These receptors were obtained from a human donor who received a COVID-19 vaccine.

The CDR3 sequence is CSVEGRGDTQYF. The CDR3 DNA sequence: TGCAGCGTAGAGGGGCGGGGGGATACGCAGTATTTT. The genes are TRBV20-1 and TRBJ2-3; 7 bases line up with TRBD2. Germline V gives CDR1 DFQATT, CDR2 SNEGSKA (reference sequence). CDR3 length equals 12 residues.

V usage is TRBV20-1 and J usage is TRBJ2-7, with D perhaps being TRBD1 or TRBD2 (5 bases each). The length of the CDR3 is 12 residues. V lost 4 bases and J 0 bases, leaving 7 bases between the germline ends. CDR1 and CDR2 (germline): DFQATT, SNEGSKA (reference sequence). The CDR3 bases are TGCAGTGCTAACGGGGCCTCCTACGAGCAGTACTTC. The encoded protein is CSANGASYEQYF.